The sequence of this T cell receptor (beta chain) was determined in a study of blood T cell repertoires in COVID-19. Overall study context: Donors in the United States, Italy and Spain gave samples during acute or convalescent COVID-19. From T cells, B-cell-depleted T cells, or PBMCs came the material, which was cDNA or gDNA.

Per the original methods: Researchers report that nucleated cell counts were estimated from reference gene primer amplification. Profiled with immunoSEQ multiplex PCR; TCRdb holds only in-frame clones, not every one. That table gives V, J and clone size, and the DNA gave D and trimming. This table holds fewer than 250,000 clones, about 85% found once. J gave up 4 bases and V 4 bases, and 9 bases lay outside the gene matches. Per germline, CDR1 SEHNR and CDR2 FQNEAQ (reference sequence). The CDR3 has 16 residues. The chain uses TRBV7-9 and TRBJ2-1; 8 bases agree with TRBD2. Source material: peripheral blood. The clonotype originates from a man aged 40-50 years with acute or convalescent COVID-19. CDR3 in amino acids: CASSSQSSGPYNEQFF. For the CDR3, the DNA is TGTGCCAGCAGCTCGCAATCTAGCGGGCCATACAATGAGCAGTTCTTC.